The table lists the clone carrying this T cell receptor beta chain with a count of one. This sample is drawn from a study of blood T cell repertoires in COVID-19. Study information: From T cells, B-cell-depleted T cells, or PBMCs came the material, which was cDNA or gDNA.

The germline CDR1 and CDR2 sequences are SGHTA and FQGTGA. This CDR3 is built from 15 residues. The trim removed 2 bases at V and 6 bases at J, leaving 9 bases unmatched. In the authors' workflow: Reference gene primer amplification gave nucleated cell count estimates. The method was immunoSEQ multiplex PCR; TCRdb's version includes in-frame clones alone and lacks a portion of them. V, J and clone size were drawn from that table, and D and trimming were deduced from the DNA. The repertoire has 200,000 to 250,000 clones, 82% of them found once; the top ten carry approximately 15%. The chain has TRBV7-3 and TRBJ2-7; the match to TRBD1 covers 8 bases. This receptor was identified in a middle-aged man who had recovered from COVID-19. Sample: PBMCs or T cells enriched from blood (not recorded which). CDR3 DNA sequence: TGTGCCAGCAGCTTATCCCCCGGACAGGGTAGCGAGCAGTACTTC. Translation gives CASSLSPGQGSEQYF.